This T cell receptor beta chain was sequenced in a study of read filtering for tumor transcriptome and immune sequencing. J gave up 1 base and V 5 bases, and 11 bases lay outside the gene matches. CDR1 MDHEN and CDR2 SYDVKM come from the germline V gene. The CDR3 is 17 residues long. For this clonotype: As yet, its antigen is unknown.

Whole-study findings and limits: Approximately 80% of IR-seq clonotypes had one read, totaling approximately 3.5% of reads; RNA-seq: around 77% and 45%. The CD138-negative fraction was mixed bone marrow immune cells, not pure T cells.

This library used around 400 ng RNA and molecular barcoded adaptors spanning alpha/delta and beta/gamma chains. MiXCR was run by TCRdb on the reads, yielding one entry per CDR3 protein. The table includes about 39,000 distinct CDR3 sequences, around an eighth detected once. The J gene is TRBJ2-1, the V gene TRBV28; 7 nucleotides align to TRBD1. Sequencing input: a population of CD138-negative cells sorted from bone marrow. This receptor was obtained from a donor older than 35 with multiple myeloma. CDR3 region: CASSRLAGTASYNEQFF. DNA of the CDR3: TGTGCCAGCAGTCGTCTCGCCGGGACAGCTTCCTACAATGAGCAGTTCTTC. Filled out from reference TRBV28 and TRBJ2-1, the complete variable domain reads DVKVTQSSRYLVKRTGEKVFLECVQDMDHENMFWYRQDPGLGLRLIYFSYDVKMKEKGDIPEGYSVSREKKERFSLILESASTNQTSMYLCASSRLAGTASYNEQFFGPGTRLTVL.